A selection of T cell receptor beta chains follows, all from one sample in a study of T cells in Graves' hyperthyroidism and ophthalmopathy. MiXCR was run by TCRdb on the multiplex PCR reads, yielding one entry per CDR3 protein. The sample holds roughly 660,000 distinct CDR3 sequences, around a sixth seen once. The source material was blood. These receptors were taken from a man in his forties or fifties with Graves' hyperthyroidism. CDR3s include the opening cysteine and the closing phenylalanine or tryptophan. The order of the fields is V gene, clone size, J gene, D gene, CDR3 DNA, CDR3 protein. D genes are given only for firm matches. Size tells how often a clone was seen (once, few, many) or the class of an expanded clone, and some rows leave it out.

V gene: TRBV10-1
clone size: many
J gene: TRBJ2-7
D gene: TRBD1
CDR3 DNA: TGCGCCAGCAGCGCCACGGACAGGGGACGTAACGAGCAGTACTTC
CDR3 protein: CASSATDRGRNEQYF

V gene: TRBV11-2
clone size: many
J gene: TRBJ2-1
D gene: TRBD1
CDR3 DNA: TGTGCCAGCAGCTCCGGACAGGGTTGGAATGAGCAGTTCTTC
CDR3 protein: CASSSGQGWNEQFF

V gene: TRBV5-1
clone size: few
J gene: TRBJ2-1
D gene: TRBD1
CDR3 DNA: TGCGCCAGCAGCCCCTCGGGACAGTATTCCTACAATGAGCAGTTCTTC
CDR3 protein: CASSPSGQYSYNEQFF

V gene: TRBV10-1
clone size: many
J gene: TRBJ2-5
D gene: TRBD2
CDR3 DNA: TGCGCCAGCAGTGATGGACTAGCGGGAAGAGAGACCCAGTACTTC
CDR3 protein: CASSDGLAGRETQYF

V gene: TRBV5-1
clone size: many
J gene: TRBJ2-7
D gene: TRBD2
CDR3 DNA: TGCGCCAGCAGCTTCGGCGCTAGCGGCACCTACGAGCAGTACTTC
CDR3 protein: CASSFGASGTYEQYF

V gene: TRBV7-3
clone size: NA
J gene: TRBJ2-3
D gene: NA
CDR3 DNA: TGTGCCAGCAGCTCAGGCTCCTTGGATACGCAGTATTTT
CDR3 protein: CASSSGSLDTQYF

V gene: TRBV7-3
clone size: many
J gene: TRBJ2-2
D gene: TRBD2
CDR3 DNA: TGTGCCAGCAGCTTGCCCCTAGCGGGATCGAACACCGGGGAGCTGTTTTTT
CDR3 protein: CASSLPLAGSNTGELFF

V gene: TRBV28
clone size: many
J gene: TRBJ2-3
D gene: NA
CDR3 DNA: TGTGCCAGCAGCCCGCAGGGTACTAGCACAGATACGCAGTATTTT
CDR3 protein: CASSPQGTSTDTQYF

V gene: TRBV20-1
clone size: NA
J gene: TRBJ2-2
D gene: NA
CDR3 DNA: TGCAGTGTCCGGACAAGGGCCACCGGGGAGCTGTTTTTT
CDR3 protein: CSVRTRATGELFF

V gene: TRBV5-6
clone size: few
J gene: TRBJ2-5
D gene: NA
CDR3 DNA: TGTGCCAGCAGCTCGTCGATTGGTGAGACCCAGTACTTC
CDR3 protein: CASSSSIGETQYF

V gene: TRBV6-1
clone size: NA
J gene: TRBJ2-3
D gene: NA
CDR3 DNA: TGTGCCAGCAGTGAACAGCGAACCAGCACAGATACGCAGTATTTT
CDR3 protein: CASSEQRTSTDTQYF

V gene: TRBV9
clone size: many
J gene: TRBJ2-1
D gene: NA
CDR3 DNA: TGTGCCAGCAGCAGAACAGGGCTCTCCTACAATGAGCAGTTCTTC
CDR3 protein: CASSRTGLSYNEQFF

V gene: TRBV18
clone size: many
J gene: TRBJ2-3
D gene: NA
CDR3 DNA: TGTGCCAGCTCACTAAGCTCCCGGGGCAGCCCCCTGGATACGCAGTATTTT
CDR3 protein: CASSLSSRGSPLDTQYF

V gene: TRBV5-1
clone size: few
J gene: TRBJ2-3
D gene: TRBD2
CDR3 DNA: TGCGCCAGCAGACTCATAGCGGGCAGCAGCACAGATACGCAGTATTTT
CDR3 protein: CASRLIAGSSTDTQYF

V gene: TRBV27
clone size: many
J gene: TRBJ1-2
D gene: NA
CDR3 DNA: TGTGCCAGCAGTTTGTGGGCAGGGTCGGATGGCTACACCTTC
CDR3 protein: CASSLWAGSDGYTF

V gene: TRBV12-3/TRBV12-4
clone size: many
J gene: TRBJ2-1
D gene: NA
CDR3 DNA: TGTGCCAGCAGTTTGATCGGTGGGCAGTACAATGAGCAGTTCTTC
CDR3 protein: CASSLIGGQYNEQFF

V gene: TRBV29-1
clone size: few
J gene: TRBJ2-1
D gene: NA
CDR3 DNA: TGCAGCGTTGAGAGGGGGAATGAGCAGTTCTTC
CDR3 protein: CSVERGNEQFF

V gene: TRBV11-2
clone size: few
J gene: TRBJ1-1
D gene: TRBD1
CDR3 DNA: TGTGCCAGCAGCTTAGTTTTCCAGACAGGGTTCGCTGAAGCTTTCTTT
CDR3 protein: CASSLVFQTGFAEAFF

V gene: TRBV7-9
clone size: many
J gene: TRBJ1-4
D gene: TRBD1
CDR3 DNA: TGTGCCAGCAGCTTGGACAGGGGGCGCCTGATGGCTGAAAAACTGTTTTTT
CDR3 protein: CASSLDRGRLMAEKLFF

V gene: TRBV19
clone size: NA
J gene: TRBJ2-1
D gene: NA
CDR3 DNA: TGTGCCAGTAGTATGAACTGGGATGAGCAGTTCTTC
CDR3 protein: CASSMNWDEQFF

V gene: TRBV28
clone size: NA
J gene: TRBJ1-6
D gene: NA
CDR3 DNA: TGTGCCAGCAAAGGGCAGACTAATTCACCCCTCCACTTT
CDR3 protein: CASKGQTNSPLHF

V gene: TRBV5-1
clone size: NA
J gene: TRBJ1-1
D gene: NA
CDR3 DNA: TGCGCCAGCATCTTGGCCGGCACTGAAGCTTTCTTT
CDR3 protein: CASILAGTEAFF

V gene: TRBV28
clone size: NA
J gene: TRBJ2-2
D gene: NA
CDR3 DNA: TGTGCCATCAGTTTATATCCGGCAGACCAGAACACCGGGGAGCTGTTTTTT
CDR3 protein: CAISLYPADQNTGELFF

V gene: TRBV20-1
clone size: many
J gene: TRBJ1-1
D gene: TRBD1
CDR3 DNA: TGCAGTGCTATCGAGGGGGCGCGAACTGAAGCTTTCTTT
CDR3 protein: CSAIEGARTEAFF

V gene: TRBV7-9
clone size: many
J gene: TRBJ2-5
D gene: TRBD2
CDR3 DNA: TGTGCCAGCAGCCTCGGGACTAGCGGACAGGAGACCCAGTACTTC
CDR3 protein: CASSLGTSGQETQYF

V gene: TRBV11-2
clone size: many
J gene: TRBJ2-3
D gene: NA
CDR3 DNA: TGTGCCAGCAGCCCGATGGACACAGATACGCAGTATTTT
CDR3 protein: CASSPMDTDTQYF

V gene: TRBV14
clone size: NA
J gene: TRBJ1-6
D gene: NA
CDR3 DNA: TGTGCCAGCAGCCAAACAGGGACCTATAATTCACCCCTCCACTTT
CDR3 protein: CASSQTGTYNSPLHF

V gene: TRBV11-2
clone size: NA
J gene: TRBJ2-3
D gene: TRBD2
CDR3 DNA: TGTGCCAGCAGCTTAGTTGTTACTAGCGGAACAGATACGCAGTATTTT
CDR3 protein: CASSLVVTSGTDTQYF

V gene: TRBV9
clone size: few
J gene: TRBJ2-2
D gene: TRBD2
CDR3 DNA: TGTGCCAGCAGCGCCGGGACTAGCGGGTTTGGGGAGCTGTTTTTT
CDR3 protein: CASSAGTSGFGELFF

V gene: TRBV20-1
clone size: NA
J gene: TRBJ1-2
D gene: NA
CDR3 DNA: TGCAGTGTCTCCGACGGGCAGTATGGCTACACCTTC
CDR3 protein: CSVSDGQYGYTF

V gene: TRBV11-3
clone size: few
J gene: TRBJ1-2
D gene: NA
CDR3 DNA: TGTGCCAGCAGCTTAAGATGGCCGTGGGTTAACTATGGCTACACCTTC
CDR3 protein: CASSLRWPWVNYGYTF

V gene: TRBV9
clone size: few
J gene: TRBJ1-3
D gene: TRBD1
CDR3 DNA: TGTGCCAGCAGCGGACAGGGGTTGGACACCATATATTTT
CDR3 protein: CASSGQGLDTIYF

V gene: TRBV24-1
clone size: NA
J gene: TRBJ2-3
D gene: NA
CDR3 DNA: TGTGCCACCAGTGATCCATTGACAGGGAGGAGGGCAGATACGCAGTATTTT
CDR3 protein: CATSDPLTGRRADTQYF

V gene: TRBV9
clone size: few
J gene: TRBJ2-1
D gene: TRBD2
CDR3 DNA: TGTGCCAGCAGCGTGTCCGGGAGGGCCGTCAATGAGCAGTTCTTC
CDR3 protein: CASSVSGRAVNEQFF

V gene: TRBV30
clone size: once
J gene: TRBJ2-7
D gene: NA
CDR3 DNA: TGTGCCTGGGGCGTTCACAGGGAAACCTACGAGCAGTACTTC
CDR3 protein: CAWGVHRETYEQYF

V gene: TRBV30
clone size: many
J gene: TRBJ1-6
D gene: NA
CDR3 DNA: TGTGCCTGGAGTCGGACGGGAGAATCACCCCTCCACTTT
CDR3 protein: CAWSRTGESPLHF

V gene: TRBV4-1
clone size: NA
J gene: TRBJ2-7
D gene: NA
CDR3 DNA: TGCGCCAGCAGCCAATCTTCTGGGGGCCCATACGAGCAGTACTTC
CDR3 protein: CASSQSSGGPYEQYF

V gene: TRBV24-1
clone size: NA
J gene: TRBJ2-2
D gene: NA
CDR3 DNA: TGTGCACCAGTGACCGGGACACCCGAACCAGACACCGGGGAGCTGTTTTTT
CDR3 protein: CAPVTGTPEPDTGELFF

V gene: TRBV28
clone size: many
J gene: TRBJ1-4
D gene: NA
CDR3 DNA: TGTGCCAGCACCGCGTGGAGTACAACTAATGAAAAACTGTTTTTT
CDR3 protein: CASTAWSTTNEKLFF

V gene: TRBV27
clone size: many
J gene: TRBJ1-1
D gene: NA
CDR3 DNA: TGTGCCAGCAGTCCCTTGATCATGAACACTGAAGCTTTCTTT
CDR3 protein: CASSPLIMNTEAFF

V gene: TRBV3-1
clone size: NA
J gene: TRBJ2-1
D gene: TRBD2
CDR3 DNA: TGTGCCAGCAGAGGGACTAGCGGGAGGGCTGCCAATGAGCGGTTCTTC
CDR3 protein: CASRGTSGRAANERFF

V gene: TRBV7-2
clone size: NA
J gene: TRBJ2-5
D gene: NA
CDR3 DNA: TGTGCCAGCACCGAAAATTGGGAGACCCAGTACTTC
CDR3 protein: CASTENWETQYF

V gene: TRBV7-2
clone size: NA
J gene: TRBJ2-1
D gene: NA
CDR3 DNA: TGTGCCAGCAGCTTGGGCGGAATAAAAGCGAATGAGCAGTTCTTC
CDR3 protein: CASSLGGIKANEQFF

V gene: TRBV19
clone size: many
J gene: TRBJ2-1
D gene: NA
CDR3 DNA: TGTGCCAGTAGTACCAGTCACAATGAGCAGTTCTTC
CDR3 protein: CASSTSHNEQFF

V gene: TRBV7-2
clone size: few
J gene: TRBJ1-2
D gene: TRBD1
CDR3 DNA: TGTGCCAGCAGCCCCCGGGACAGTCGCAATGGCTACACCTTC
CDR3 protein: CASSPRDSRNGYTF

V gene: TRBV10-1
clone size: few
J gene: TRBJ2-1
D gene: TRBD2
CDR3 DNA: TGCGCCAGCAGTGAGGCCTTAGCGGGAGCTAACAATGAGCAGTTCTTC
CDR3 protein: CASSEALAGANNEQFF

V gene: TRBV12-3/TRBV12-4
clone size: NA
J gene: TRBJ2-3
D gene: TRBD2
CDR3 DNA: TGTGCCAGCAGTTTCACCGCACTAGCGGGAGTAGTCTCTAGCACAGATACGCAGTATTTT
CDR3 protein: CASSFTALAGVVSSTDTQYF

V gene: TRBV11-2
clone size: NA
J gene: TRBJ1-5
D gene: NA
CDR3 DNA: TGTGCCAGCAGCCCGCACAATCAGCCCCAGCATTTT
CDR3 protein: CASSPHNQPQHF

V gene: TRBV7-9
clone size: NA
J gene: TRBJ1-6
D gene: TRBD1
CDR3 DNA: TGTGCCAGCAGCTTTGAGTACGGACAGGGGGGCTCACCCCTCCACTTT
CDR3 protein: CASSFEYGQGGSPLHF

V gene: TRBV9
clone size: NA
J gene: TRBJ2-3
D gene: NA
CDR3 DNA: TGTGCCAGCAGCGTACCGGATTTTGGGGGAGGAGCAGATACGCAGTATTTT
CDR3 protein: CASSVPDFGGGADTQYF

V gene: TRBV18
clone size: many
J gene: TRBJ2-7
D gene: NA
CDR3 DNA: TGTGCCAGCTCACCTAGGCCCCGAGGGGCAGACTACTACGAGCAGTACTTC
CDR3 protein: CASSPRPRGADYYEQYF

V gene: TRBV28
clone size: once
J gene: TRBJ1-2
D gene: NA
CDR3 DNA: TGTGCCAGCAGTTTAGGAGGGAAATCTAACTATGGCTACACCTTC
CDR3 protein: CASSLGGKSNYGYTF

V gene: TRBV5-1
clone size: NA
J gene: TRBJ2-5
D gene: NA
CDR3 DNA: TGCGCCAGCAGCTCTCGAGTGGGGTTCCAAGAGACCCAGTACTTC
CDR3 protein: CASSSRVGFQETQYF